This entry is about one T cell receptor (beta chain). What antigen it recognizes has not been identified. Qualities for individual bases were not recorded, and no much larger clone is one base off. The germline V gene encodes CDR1 MNHNS and CDR2 SASEGT. Measured from the cysteine to the phenylalanine, the CDR3 is 14 residues long. The sequence is cut down to CDR3 DNA, 42 bases in frame from base 1. V drops 6 bases and J drops 7 bases, leaving 13 bases in between. This record belongs to a study of cytomegalovirus exposure and HLA in healthy donors (dated by TCRdb to 2015 to 2018). Background for the entire study: According to an earlier analysis of around 600 of the donors, about 170 million T cells yielded 117 million unique TCR beta sequences and around 300 Gb of sequence data. An early release that covered about 600 HLA-typed donors contained around 300 gigabases of sequencing data and 70 million to 100 million unique TCR sequences. Of the approximately 370 genotyped donors, 65% to 90% were placed in the genetic ancestry cluster associated with self-reported Caucasian donors. The study was designed to test whether signatures of past pathogen exposure could be identified by cataloging public T cell receptors. The study used immunosequencing to profile the T cell repertoires of approximately 630 subjects and linked those repertoires to cytomegalovirus serostatus. Besides the first cohort of approximately 670 subjects, a separate validation cohort made up of over 100 different subjects was used. To predict cytomegalovirus infection status, the study brought together high-throughput TCR immunosequencing, statistical association of individual TCRs with disease status, and machine learning. To study patterns of TCR occurrence, a later analysis re-analyzed previously published TCR beta repertoires from 700 or so donors and added high-resolution HLA genotyping. In the later analysis, no new phenotypic data were used to find candidate immune exposures; instead, reliance was placed on TCR beta sequences and their occurrence across donors. An earlier analysis of 500 to 750 of the donors applied high-throughput TCR beta sequencing to assess whether each TCR beta V gene segment acted as functional or pseudogenic. Donor age, sex, ethnicity and CMV serostatus were compiled alongside the repertoire data. A later genetic analysis used genome-wide SNP genotypes for about 55% of the 666 donors, treating that subset as a discovery cohort. All discovery cohort repertoires had been generated on a single sequencing platform. Both class I and class II loci were covered by HLA typing, at four-digit resolution. Typing coverage differed by locus: A, B, C, DRB1 and DQB1 were typed in about 620-640 donors, DQA1 in 500 to 550, DPA1 in 600 to 610, and DPB1 in 450 to 490. Roughly five DR-DQ haplotypes were handled as single units for association and clustering, since linkage in the cohort was strong. Across approximately 420 genotyped donors of the cohort, an average of roughly 250,000 unique TCR beta nucleotide sequences per donor were sequenced, and approximately 17% of those sequences were non-productive. What the work shows at the level of the full study, not this receptor alone: The cohort was sequenced for TCR beta chains only, and without alpha or paired-chain data the features that could be detected were limited. A later analysis reported that several top co-occurrence clusters appeared linked to parvovirus B19, influenza, CMV and Epstein-Barr virus. The 87-base-pair reads could not distinguish some IMGT-functional V segments, including TRBV6-2 and TRBV6-3, so those segments were excluded. Most TCR sequences were seen in very few donors, while some public TCRs were found in many individuals. The study gave a list of some 150 TCR beta chains associated with cytomegalovirus. Presence/absence analyses assumed roughly uniform sequencing depth across donors, an assumption that may not hold. The earlier analysis of about 600 of the donors excluded about 16 rarely observed V segments, including chromosome 9 orphons, because counts were too low. It was suggested by the authors that the approach could potentially be generalized to other disease states and immunological phenotypes. A later genetic analysis reported fewer N-insertions in productive TCRs among donors in an Asian-associated ancestry cluster than the approximately 670-donor mean. A later analysis found that most CMV-associated TCR beta chains appeared HLA-restricted, with HLA associations seemingly driven largely by CMV exposure. Broadly in line with IMGT annotations, most TCR beta V segments showed up in productive rearrangements about 87% or about 30% of the time in an earlier analysis of approximately 600 of the donors. In a later analysis, TCR association rates were found to vary across HLA loci, with the most associated TCRs seen for DRB1 alleles and the fewest for HLA-C alleles. A group of highly shared sequence variants was considered likely to be a technical artifact of the sequencing pipeline. Correlated functional status among segregating V segments might reflect linkage disequilibrium, but an unknown experimental factor could not be ruled out. Strong co-occurrence of HLA alleles, especially DR and DQ, made assigning TCR associations to individual alleles difficult. Because HLA typing was unavailable for some donors at each locus, only the typed subset was used in association tests. In a later genetic analysis, a missense DCLRE1C variant was associated with V-gene and J-gene trimming of TCR beta chains, and the association was replicated in an independent cohort. The only immune exposure information available for the cohort was CMV serostatus. Specific HLA alleles were associated with 15,000 to 20,000 TCR beta sequences at a false discovery rate of 0.05 in a later analysis. A few of the identified cytomegalovirus-associated TCR beta chains were confirmed in vitro to be specific for cytomegalovirus antigens. A later analysis found that HLA-associated TCR beta chains were more clonally expanded and had lower generation probabilities than equally common non-associated chains. The classifier was reported to diagnose cytomegalovirus status with high specificity and sensitivity in both the original and validation cohorts. A further reported finding was that TCR beta sequences accurately predicted the HLA-A and HLA-B alleles for most subjects in the first cohort.

The cohort was made up of hundreds of healthy bone marrow donors. All cohort members were sampled while nominally healthy, although unrecorded immune exposures were likely present. The donor tested CMV seropositive and was one of the 289 seropositive cohort members. A peripheral blood sample was provided by each donor, and peripheral blood mononuclear cells were used for TCR beta sequencing. Genomic DNA extraction from the blood cell samples was performed with the Qiagen DNeasy Blood Extraction Kit. The protocol used for the library was the immunoSEQ multiplex PCR assay. The multiplex PCR relied on a mix of 60 forward primers for TCR Vbeta segments and 13 reverse primers for TCR Jbeta segments. A multiplex PCR assay on genomic DNA amplified the CDR3 region of rearranged TCR beta genes. Amplified TCR beta libraries were sequenced as 87-base-pair reads on the Illumina HiSeq System. Concerning the study's data processing: Across the 670 or so repertoires, a later analysis counted some 81 million unique TCR beta chains, some 11 million of which were shared by at least two donors. Raw reads were error-corrected and collapsed into unique sequences by a nearest-neighbor algorithm in which closely related sequences were merged to remove PCR and sequencing errors. CDR3 sequences were aligned to IMGT reference sequences to assign V, D and J gene segments. For a sequence to be retained, a match of at least six nucleotides was required to both a V gene segment and a J gene segment. Rearrangements were called productive when the CDR3 lacked stop codons and stayed in frame with V and J; all others were non-productive. CDR3 was defined according to IMGT convention as the region running from the second conserved V-encoded cysteine to the conserved J-encoded phenylalanine. The earlier analysis of about 610 of the donors excluded any sequence lacking an unambiguous match to a single V gene segment. In an earlier analysis of approximately 590 of the donors, V segments were called functional above 56.7% productive rearrangements and were called segregating when the between-donor standard deviation exceeded 5%. To diagnose cytomegalovirus status from the catalog of TCR beta chain sequences, a statistical classification framework was built. In a later analysis, TCR nucleotide sequences were compared against IMGT/GENE-DB human TR gene sequences so that V and J genes could be assigned. In a later analysis, CDR3 sequences and most-parsimonious VDJ recombination scenarios were assigned using the TCRdist pipeline. In a later analysis, each TCR beta chain was defined by its CDR3 amino acid sequence together with its V-gene family, and reads without a unique V-gene family were excluded. A later analysis removed 550 to 700 highly shared, low-generation-probability nucleotide sequences to deal with suspected cross-contamination and a sequencing artifact. In a later analysis, a clonal expansion index for each public chain was calculated from normalized within-repertoire ranks of inferred template counts. A later analysis computed generation probabilities with a VDJ recombination model fitted to out-of-frame rearrangements, and checked the results against IGoR. Hypergeometric tests were used in a later analysis to score TCR-TCR, TCR-HLA and TCR-CMV co-occurrence, with a repertoire-size bias correction applied to the TCR pairs. In a later analysis, false discovery rates were estimated by permuting HLA or CMV assignments 20 times. In a later analysis, co-occurring TCRs were grouped using DBSCAN, with TCRdist sequence similarity added in when clustering inside HLA-allele-positive subsets. Co-occurrence clustering excluded repertoires with fewer than 30,000 or more than 120,000 public chains, plus five with anomalous nucleotide sharing. TCRdb took this table from immuneACCESS and kept in-frame rearrangements with V and J called. Such tables lack part of the clones; where checked against another copy, unresolved V genes explain under half of the gap, and the rest is unexplained. V and J calls and clone size are as listed in that table; D and trimming were resolved from the DNA. The sample has approximately 190,000 clones on record, roughly 76% of them singletons. The ten largest clones add up to 6.3% of the sample.

The source material was PBMCs. The source of this sequence is a man between 35 and 55 years old in good health and CMV-seropositive. The chain is made from TRBV6-1 and TRBJ1-6, with TRBD1 tentatively as D gene (6 bases match). The CDR3 protein sequence reads: CASRDTGGNSPLHF. The DNA sequence is TGTGCCAGCAGAGATACGGGGGGCAATTCACCCCTCCACTTT.